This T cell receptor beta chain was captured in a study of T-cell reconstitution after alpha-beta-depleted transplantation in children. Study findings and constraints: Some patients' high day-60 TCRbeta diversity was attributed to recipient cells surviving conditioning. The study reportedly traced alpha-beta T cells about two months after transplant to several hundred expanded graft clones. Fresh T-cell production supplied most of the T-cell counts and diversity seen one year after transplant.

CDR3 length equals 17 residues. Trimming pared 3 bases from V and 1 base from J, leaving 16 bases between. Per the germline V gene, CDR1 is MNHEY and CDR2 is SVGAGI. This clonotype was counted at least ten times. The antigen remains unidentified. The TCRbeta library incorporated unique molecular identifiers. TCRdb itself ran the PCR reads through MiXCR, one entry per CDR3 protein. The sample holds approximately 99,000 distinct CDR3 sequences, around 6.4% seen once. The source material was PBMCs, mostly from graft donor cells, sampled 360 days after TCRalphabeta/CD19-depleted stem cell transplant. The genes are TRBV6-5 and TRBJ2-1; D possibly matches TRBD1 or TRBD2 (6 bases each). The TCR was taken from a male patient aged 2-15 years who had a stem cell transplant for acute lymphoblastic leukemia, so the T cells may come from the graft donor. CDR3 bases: TGTGCCAGCAGTTATAGTCTGGGGGGCCATTCCTACAATGAGCAGTTCTTC. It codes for CASSYSLGGHSYNEQFF.